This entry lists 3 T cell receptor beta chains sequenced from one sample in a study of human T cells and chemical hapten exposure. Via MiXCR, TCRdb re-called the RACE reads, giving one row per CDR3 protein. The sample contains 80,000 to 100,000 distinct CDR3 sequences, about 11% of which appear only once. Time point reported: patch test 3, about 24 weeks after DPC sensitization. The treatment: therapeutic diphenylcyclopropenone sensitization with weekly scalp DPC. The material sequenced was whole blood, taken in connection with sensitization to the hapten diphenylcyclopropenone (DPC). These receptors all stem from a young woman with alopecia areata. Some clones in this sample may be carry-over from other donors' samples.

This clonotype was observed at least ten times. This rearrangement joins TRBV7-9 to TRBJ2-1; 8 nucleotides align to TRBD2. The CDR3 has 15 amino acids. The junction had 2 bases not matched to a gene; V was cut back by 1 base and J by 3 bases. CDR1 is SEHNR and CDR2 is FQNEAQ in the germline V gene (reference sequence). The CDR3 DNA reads TGTGCCAGCAGCTTAGGGCTAGCGGGCTACAATGAGCAGTTCTTC. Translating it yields CASSLGLAGYNEQFF.

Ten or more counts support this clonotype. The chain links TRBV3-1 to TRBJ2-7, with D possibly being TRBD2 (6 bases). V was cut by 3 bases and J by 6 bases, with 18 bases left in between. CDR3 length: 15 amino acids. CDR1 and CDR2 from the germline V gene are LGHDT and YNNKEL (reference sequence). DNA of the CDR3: TGTGCCAGCAGCCAGACGGGGGTAGGAGGAGGCGAGCAGTACTTC. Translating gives CASSQTGVGGGEQYF.

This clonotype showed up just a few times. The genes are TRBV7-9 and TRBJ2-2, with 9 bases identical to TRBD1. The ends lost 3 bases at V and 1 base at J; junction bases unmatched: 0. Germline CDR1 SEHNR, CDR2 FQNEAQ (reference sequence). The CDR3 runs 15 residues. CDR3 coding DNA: TGTGCCAGCAGCTTGGGACAGGGGAACACCGGGGAGCTGTTTTTT. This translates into CASSLGQGNTGELFF.